What follows are 17 T cell receptor beta chains derived from one specimen sequenced in a study of blood T cell repertoires in COVID-19. The data were produced by immunoSEQ multiplex PCR, yet TCRdb's version contains in-frame clones alone and is incomplete. Of about 180,000 clones in the sample, over 80% were seen once. Source material: peripheral blood. These receptors came from a woman aged 55 to 70 with acute or convalescent COVID-19.

This clone was observed a handful of times. The gene calls are TRBV4-1 and TRBJ2-7, with 11 bases identical to TRBD2. Germline loops: CDR1 MGHRA, CDR2 YSYEKL. The CDR3 sequence is 16 residues long. The V and J ends lost 3 bases and 0 bases, in that order; junction bases with no gene match: 4. CDR3 region: CASSHSLAGASYEQYF. The CDR3, as DNA: TGCGCCAGCAGCCACTCACTAGCGGGGGCCTCCTACGAGCAGTACTTC.

V is TRBV29-1 and J is TRBJ2-3; TRBD2 aligns across 9 bases. The ends lost 4 bases at V and 0 bases at J; junction bases unmatched: 8. Per germline, CDR1 SQVTM and CDR2 ANQGSEA. The CDR3 spans 16 residues. DNA for the CDR3: TGCAGCGTTGGCGCGGGGGGGCCCTCTAGCACAGATACGCAGTATTTT. Its translation is CSVGAGGPSSTDTQYF.

The chain joins TRBV4-3 to TRBJ2-3, with 8 bases aligning to TRBD2. Trimming took 0 bases from V and 1 from J; bases not matched to a gene: 6. The CDR3 is 17 amino acids. In germline, CDR1 is LGHNA, CDR2 YSLEER. In nucleotides, the CDR3 is TGCGCCAGCAGCCAAGATCAAAGCGGGGGTGGCACAGATACGCAGTATTTT. Its translation is CASSQDQSGGGTDTQYF.

Only a few counts were recorded for this clone. The chain uses TRBV6-5 and TRBJ1-2, with TRBD1 matching 8 bases. With 0 bases clipped from V and 4 bases from J, the junction kept 7 bases outside the gene matches. CDR1 is MNHEY and CDR2 is SVGAGI in the germline V gene. The length of the CDR3 is 16 residues. CDR3 sequence: CASSYSGTGASYGYTF. DNA for the CDR3: TGTGCCAGCAGTTACTCCGGGACAGGAGCCTCCTATGGCTACACCTTC.

The CDR3 region has the DNA TGCGCCAGCAGCCTCTCGCTTTTCGACGGGGGGAGCTCCTACGAGCAGTACTTC. This translates into CASSLSLFDGGSSYEQYF. The chain has TRBV4-1 and TRBJ2-7; TRBD2 matches 7 bases. The V gene end was trimmed by 4 bases and the J gene end by 0 bases; junction bases not matched to a gene: 15. The CDR3 consists of 18 residues. Germline lookup yields CDR1 MGHRA and CDR2 YSYEKL.

This rearrangement joins TRBV3-1 (or the pseudogene TRBV3-2) to TRBJ2-6; D unresolved. V was shortened by 4 bases and J by 1 base, with 8 bases between the two germline ends. Germline CDR1 is LGHDT and CDR2 is YNNKEL (reference sequence). CDR3 length equals 15 residues. CDR3 sequence: CASSPPRSGANVLTF. In DNA form, the CDR3 reads TGTGCCAGCAGCCCCCCCCGTTCTGGGGCCAACGTCCTGACTTTC.

This clone appeared a single time. The rearrangement joins TRBV4-3 to TRBJ2-3; TRBD2 agrees at 8 bases. CDR1 is LGHNA and CDR2 is YSLEER in the germline V gene. CDR3 length equals 16 residues. V shed 4 bases and J 5 bases; nucleotides not matched to a gene: 11. DNA for the CDR3: TGCGCCAGCAGCCTGCACCAGCGGGGGTTGGTAGATACGCAGTATTTT. This codes for CASSLHQRGLVDTQYF.

This chain joins TRBV5-4 and TRBJ2-3; 9 positions agree with TRBD2. The J segment lost 7 bases and the V segment lost 0 bases, leaving 9 bases of the junction unmatched. Germline CDR1 and CDR2: SGHNT and YYREEE (reference sequence). This CDR3 contains 16 residues. The CDR3 spells CASSLARGGEANTQYF. The CDR3 nucleotides are TGTGCCAGCAGCTTGGCCCGCGGGGGGGAGGCGAATACGCAGTATTTT.

V gene TRBV7-9 combines with J gene TRBJ2-2, with D perhaps matching TRBD2 (6 bases). V was shortened by 5 bases and J by 0 bases, with 13 bases between the two germline ends. Germline CDR1 is SEHNR and CDR2 is FQNEAQ (reference sequence). This CDR3 spans 16 amino acids. CDR3 protein: CASSPTWDSNTGELFF. DNA for the CDR3: TGTGCCAGCAGCCCAACCTGGGACTCGAACACCGGGGAGCTGTTTTTT.

In its sample, this clone was seen a few times. This chain uses TRBV7-2 with TRBJ2-3; 10 nucleotides agree with TRBD2. Losses at the gene ends were 6 bases for V and 7 bases for J; bases not matched to a gene: 16. CDR1 and CDR2 (germline): SGHTA, FQGNSA. The CDR3 covers 17 residues. The CDR3 DNA reads as TGTGCCAGCAGACCACCCCCTAGCGGGGGTATGGGGAATACGCAGTATTTT. Protein sequence: CASRPPPSGGMGNTQYF.

Here the CDR3 reads CASSAGEGPGTQYF. The CDR3, as DNA: TGTGCCAGCAGCGCGGGTGAGGGCCCCGGGACCCAGTACTTC. The V gene is TRBV9, the J gene TRBJ2-5; D possibly corresponds to TRBD2 (5 bases). The CDR3 contains 14 residues. Trimming removed 3 bases at V and 7 bases at J, with 16 bases between. CDR1 is SGDLS, CDR2 YYNGEE, per germline. Supplemented by reference TRBV9 and TRBJ2-5, the full variable domain reads DSGVTQTPKHLITATGQRVTLRCSPRSGDLSVYWYQQSLDQGLQFLIQYYNGEERAKGNILERFSAQQFPDLHSELNLSSLELGDSALYFCASSAGEGPGTQYFGPGTRLLVL.

J is TRBJ2-2 and V is TRBV4-1, with 8 bases that match TRBD2. The CDR3 spans 16 residues. V lost 1 base to trimming and J lost 4 bases; unmatched junction nucleotides: 5. Germline loops: CDR1 MGHRA, CDR2 YSYEKL. The CDR3 is CASSQAGGQGTGELFF. Here the CDR3 DNA reads TGCGCCAGCAGCCAAGCGGGGGGGCAGGGCACCGGGGAGCTGTTTTTT.

The chain combines TRBV7-2 with TRBJ1-5; 7 positions match TRBD1. Per the germline V gene, CDR1 is SGHTA and CDR2 is FQGNSA. The CDR3 runs to 12 residues. The V gene end was trimmed by 6 bases and the J gene end by 7 bases; junction bases not matched to a gene: 3. DNA for the CDR3: TGTGCCAGCAGTCAAGGGGGCCAGCCCCAGCATTTT. This encodes CASSQGGQPQHF. Based on the CDR3 plus reference TRBV7-2 and TRBJ1-5, the full variable domain is GAGVSQSPSNKVTEKGKDVELRCDPISGHTALYWYRQSLGQGLEFLIYFQGNSAPDKSGLPSDRFSAERTGGSVSTLTIQRTQQEDSAVYLCASSQGGQPQHFGDGTRLSIL.

V is TRBV28 and J is TRBJ1-1, with a possible D match to TRBD1 (5 bases). Per the germline V gene, CDR1 is MDHEN and CDR2 is SYDVKM. The CDR3 spans 13 residues. V shed 8 bases and J shed 2 bases, with 12 bases lying between them. The CDR3 region is CASVGRGNTEAFF. CDR3 nucleotides: TGTGCCAGCGTGGGGCGGGGTAACACTGAAGCTTTCTTT.

The genes are TRBV5-5 and TRBJ1-3; TRBD1 matches 7 bases. This CDR3 comprises 15 residues. Germline CDR1 reads SGHKS; CDR2 reads YYEKEE (reference sequence). V shed 6 bases and J 2 bases; nucleotides not matched to a gene: 8. CDR3 in amino acids: CASTPPGTAGNTIYF. The CDR3 DNA is TGTGCCAGCACCCCCCCCGGGACAGCTGGAAACACCATATATTTT.

This clone was observed a handful of times. The chain couples TRBV30 to TRBJ1-3; D not certain. The V gene lost 1 base and the J gene lost 12 bases, with 13 bases spanning the gap. The CDR3 has 12 amino acids. The germline CDR1 and CDR2 sequences are GTSNPN and SVGIG (reference sequence). The CDR3 loop is CAWSAPPTFIYF. The DNA for the CDR3 is TGTGCCTGGAGTGCCCCCCCTACGTTCATATATTTT.

This rearrangement joins TRBV10-3 to TRBJ1-1; 7 positions agree with TRBD1. V lost 1 base and J lost 1; bases outside the gene matches: 3. The CDR3 has 15 residues. In germline, CDR1 is ENHRY, CDR2 SYGVKD. The CDR3 DNA follows: TGTGCCATCAGTGAGTACCACAGGGGGAACACTGAAGCTTTCTTT. This codes for CAISEYHRGNTEAFF.